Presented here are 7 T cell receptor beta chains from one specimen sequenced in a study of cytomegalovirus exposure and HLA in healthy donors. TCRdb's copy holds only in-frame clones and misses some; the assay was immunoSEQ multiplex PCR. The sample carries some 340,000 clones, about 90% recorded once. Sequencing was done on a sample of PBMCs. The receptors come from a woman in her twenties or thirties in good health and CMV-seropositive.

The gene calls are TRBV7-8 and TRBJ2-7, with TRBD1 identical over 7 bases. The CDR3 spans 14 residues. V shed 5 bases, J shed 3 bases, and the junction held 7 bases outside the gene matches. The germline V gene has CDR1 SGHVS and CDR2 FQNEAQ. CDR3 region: CASSTQGVVYEQYF. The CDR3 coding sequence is TGTGCCAGCAGCACGCAGGGGGTAGTCTACGAGCAGTACTTC.

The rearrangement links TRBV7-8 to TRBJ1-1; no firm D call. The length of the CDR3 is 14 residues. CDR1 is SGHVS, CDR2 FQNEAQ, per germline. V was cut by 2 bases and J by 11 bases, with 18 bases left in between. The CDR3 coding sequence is TGTGCCAGCAGCTTACCTTCCTCTCCCTTAAAGGCTTTCTTT. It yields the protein CASSLPSSPLKAFF.

Here the CDR3 DNA reads TGTGCCAGCAGCAGTGGACAGGGGGGAAACACCATATATTTT. Protein: CASSSGQGGNTIYF. The rearrangement uses TRBV7-2 and TRBJ1-3; the match to TRBD1 covers 9 bases. This CDR3 contains 14 residues. V was pared by 5 bases and J by 4 bases, with 3 bases of the junction left unmatched. Germline loops: CDR1 SGHTA, CDR2 FQGNSA.

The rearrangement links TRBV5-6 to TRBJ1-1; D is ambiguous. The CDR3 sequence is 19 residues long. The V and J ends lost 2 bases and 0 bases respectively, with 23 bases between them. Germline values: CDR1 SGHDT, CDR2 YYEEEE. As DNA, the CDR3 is TGTGCCAGCAGCTTAATGGGTAAAGCTAGAAACCCTATGAACACTGAAGCTTTCTTT. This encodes CASSLMGKARNPMNTEAFF.

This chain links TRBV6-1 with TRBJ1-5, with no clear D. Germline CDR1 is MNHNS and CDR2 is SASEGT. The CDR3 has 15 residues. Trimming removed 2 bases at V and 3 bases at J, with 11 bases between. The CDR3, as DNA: TGTGCCAGCAGTGAACTCGGGATACTCAATCAGCCCCAGCATTTT. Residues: CASSELGILNQPQHF.

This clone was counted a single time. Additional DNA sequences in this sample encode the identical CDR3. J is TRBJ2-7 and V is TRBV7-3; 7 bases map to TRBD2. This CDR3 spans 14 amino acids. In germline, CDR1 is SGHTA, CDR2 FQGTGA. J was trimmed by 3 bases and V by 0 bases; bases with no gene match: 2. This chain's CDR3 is CASSLTGGSYEQYF. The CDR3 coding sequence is TGTGCCAGCAGCTTAACAGGCGGGAGCTACGAGCAGTACTTC.

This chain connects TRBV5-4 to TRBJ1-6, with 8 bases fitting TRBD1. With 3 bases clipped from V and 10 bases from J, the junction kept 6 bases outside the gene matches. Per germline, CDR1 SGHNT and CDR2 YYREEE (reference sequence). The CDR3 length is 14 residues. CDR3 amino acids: CASSYDRGLSPLHF. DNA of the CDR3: TGTGCCAGCAGCTATGACAGGGGACTGTCACCCCTCCACTTT.